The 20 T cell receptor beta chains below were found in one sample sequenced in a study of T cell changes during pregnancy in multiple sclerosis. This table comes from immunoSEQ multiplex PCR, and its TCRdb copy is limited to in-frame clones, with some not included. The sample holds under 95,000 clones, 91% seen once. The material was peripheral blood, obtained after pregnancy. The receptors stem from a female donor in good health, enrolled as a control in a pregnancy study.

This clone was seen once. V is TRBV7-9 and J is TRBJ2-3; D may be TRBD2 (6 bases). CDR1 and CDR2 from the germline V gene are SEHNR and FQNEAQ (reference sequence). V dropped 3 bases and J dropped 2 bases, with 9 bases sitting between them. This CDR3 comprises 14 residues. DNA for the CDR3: TGTGCCAGCAGCTTGCGGGGCTTCACAGATACGCAGTATTTT. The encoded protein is CASSLRGFTDTQYF.

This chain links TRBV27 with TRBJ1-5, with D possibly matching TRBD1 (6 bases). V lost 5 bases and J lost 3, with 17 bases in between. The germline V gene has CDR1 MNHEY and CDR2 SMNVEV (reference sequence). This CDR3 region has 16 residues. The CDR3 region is CASSAQGPSNNQPQHF. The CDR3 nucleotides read TGTGCCAGCAGTGCACAGGGTCCCTCCAACAATCAGCCCCAGCATTTT.

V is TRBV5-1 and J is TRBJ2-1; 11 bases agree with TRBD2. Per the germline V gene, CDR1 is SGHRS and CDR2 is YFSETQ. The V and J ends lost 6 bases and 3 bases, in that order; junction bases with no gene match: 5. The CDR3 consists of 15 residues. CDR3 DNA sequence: TGCGCCAGCAAGACTAGCGGGGTCAGCTACAATGAGCAGTTCTTC. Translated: CASKTSGVSYNEQFF.

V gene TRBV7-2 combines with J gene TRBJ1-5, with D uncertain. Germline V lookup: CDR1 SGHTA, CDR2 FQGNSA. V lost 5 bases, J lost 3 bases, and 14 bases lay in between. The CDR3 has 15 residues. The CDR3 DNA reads TGTGCCAGCAGCCCGCTCCCGGGTCTCAATCAGCCCCAGCATTTT. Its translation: CASSPLPGLNQPQHF.

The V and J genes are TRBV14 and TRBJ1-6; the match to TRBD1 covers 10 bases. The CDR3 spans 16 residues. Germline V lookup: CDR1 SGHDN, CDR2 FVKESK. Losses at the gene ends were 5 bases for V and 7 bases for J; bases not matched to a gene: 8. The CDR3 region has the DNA TGTGCCAGCAGCGCTTTGGGACAGGGGATCAATTCACCCCTCCACTTT. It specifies CASSALGQGINSPLHF. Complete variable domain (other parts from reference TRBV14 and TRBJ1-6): EAGVTQFPSHSVIEKGQTVTLRCDPISGHDNLYWYRRVMGKEIKFLLHFVKESKQDESGMPNNRFLAERTGGTYSTLKVQPAELEDSGVYFCASSALGQGINSPLHFGNGTRLTVT.

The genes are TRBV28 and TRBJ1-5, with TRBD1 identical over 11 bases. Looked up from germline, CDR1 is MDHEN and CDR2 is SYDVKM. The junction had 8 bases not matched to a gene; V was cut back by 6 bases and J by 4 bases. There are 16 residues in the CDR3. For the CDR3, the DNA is TGTGCCAGCAGGGAGGACAGGGGGCTTGGGAATCAGCCCCAGCATTTT. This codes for CASREDRGLGNQPQHF.

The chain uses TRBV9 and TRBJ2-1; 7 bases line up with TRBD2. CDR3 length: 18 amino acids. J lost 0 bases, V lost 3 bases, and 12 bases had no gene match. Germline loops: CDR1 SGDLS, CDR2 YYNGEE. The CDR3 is CASSGTWTRTRSYNEQFF. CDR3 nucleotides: TGTGCCAGCAGCGGGACCTGGACTAGGACCCGCTCCTACAATGAGCAGTTCTTC.

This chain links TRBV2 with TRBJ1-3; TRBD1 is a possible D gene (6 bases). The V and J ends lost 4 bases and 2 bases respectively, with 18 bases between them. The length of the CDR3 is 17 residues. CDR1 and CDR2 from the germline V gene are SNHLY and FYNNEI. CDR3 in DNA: TGTGCCAGCAGTGTCGGGGGCGGCGGGGGACCTGGAAACACCATATATTTT. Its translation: CASSVGGGGGPGNTIYF.

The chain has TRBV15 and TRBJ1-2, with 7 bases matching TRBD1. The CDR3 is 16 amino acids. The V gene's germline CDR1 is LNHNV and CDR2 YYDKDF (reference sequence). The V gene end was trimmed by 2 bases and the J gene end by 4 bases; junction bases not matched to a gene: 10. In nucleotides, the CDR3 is TGTGCCACCAGCAGAAGAGATAGGAGGGGGCCCTATGGCTACACCTTC. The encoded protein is CATSRRDRRGPYGYTF.

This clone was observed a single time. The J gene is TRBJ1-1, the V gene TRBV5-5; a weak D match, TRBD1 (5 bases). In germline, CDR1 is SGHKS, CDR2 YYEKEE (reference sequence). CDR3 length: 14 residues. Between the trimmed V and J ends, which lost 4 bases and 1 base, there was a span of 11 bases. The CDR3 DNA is TGTGCCAGCAGCCCCGGACACCCGAACACTGAAGCTTTCTTT. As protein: CASSPGHPNTEAFF. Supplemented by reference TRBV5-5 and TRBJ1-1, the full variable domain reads DAGVTQSPTHLIKTRGQQVTLRCSPISGHKSVSWYQQVLGQGPQFIFQYYEKEERGRGNFPDRFSARQFPNYSSELNVNALLLGDSALYLCASSPGHPNTEAFFGQGTRLTVV.

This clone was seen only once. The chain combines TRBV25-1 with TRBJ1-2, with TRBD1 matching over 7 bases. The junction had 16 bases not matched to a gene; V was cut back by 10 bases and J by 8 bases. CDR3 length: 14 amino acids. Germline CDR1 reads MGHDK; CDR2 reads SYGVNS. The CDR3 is CATADRPQGVGYTF. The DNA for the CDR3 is TGTGCCACCGCGGACAGGCCACAAGGGGTAGGCTACACCTTC.

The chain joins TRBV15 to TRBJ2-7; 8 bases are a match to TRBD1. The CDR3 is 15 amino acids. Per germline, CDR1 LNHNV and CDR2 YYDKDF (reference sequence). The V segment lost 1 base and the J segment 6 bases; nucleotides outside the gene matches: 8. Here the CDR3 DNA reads TGTGCCACCAGCAGAGCCCGACAGGGGACAGGCGAGCAGTACTTC. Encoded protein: CATSRARQGTGEQYF.

The CDR3 spells CASSLGLAGENIQYF. The CDR3 region has the DNA TGTGCCAGCAGCTTGGGACTAGCGGGAGAAAACATTCAGTACTTC. The chain links TRBV9 to TRBJ2-4, with TRBD2 identical over 14 bases. Germline assignment: CDR1 SGDLS and CDR2 YYNGEE. The CDR3 has 15 amino acids. The V and J ends lost 4 bases and 5 bases, in that order; junction bases with no gene match: 2.

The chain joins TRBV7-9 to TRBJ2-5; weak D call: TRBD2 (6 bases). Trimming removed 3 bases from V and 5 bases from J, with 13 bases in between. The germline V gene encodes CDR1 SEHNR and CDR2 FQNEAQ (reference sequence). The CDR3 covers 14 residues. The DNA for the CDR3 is TGTGCCAGCAGCTTGGGCGGGGTCCGGGAGACCCAGTACTTC. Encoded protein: CASSLGGVRETQYF.

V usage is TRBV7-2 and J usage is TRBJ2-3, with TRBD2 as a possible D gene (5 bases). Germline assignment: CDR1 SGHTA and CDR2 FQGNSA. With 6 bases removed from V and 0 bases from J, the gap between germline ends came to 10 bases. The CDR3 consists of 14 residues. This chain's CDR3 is CASRSGLSTDTQYF. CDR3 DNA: TGTGCCAGCAGATCCGGACTCAGCACAGATACGCAGTATTTT.

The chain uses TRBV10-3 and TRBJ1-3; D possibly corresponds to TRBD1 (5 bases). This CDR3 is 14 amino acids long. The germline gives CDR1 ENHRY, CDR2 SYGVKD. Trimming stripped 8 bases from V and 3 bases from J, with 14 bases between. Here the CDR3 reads CAIGRGFGGNTIYF. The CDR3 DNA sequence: TGTGCCATCGGGCGGGGGTTCGGTGGAAACACCATATATTTT.

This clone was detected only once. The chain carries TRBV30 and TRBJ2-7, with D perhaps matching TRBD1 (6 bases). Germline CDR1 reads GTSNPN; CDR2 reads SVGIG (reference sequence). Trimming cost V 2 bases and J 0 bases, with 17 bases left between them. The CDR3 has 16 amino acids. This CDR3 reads CAWSSVSDSPSYEQYF. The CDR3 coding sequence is TGTGCCTGGAGTAGTGTATCGGACAGCCCCTCCTACGAGCAGTACTTC. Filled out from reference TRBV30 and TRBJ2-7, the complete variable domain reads SQTIHQWPATLVQPVGSPLSLECTVEGTSNPNLYWYRQAAGRGLQLLFYSVGIGQISSEVPQNLSASRPQDRQFILSSKKLLLSDSGFYLCAWSSVSDSPSYEQYFGPGTRLTVT.

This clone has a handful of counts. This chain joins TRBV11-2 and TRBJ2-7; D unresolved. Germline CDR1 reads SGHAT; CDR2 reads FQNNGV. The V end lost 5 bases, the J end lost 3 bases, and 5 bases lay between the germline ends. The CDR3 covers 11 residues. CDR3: CASSAYYEQYF. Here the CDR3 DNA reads TGTGCCAGCAGCGCCTACTACGAGCAGTACTTC.

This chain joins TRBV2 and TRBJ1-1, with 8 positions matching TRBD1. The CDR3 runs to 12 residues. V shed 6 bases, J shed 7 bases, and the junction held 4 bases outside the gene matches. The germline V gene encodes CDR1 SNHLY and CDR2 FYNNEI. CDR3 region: CASSLDRGEAFF. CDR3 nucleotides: TGTGCCAGCAGCCTCGACAGGGGTGAAGCTTTCTTT.

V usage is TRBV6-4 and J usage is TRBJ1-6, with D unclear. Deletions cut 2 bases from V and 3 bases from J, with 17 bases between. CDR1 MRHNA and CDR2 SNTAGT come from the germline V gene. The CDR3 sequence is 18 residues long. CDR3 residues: CASSDPPNDTHYNSPLHF. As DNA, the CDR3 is TGTGCCAGCAGTGACCCACCTAATGACACTCACTATAATTCACCCCTCCACTTT.